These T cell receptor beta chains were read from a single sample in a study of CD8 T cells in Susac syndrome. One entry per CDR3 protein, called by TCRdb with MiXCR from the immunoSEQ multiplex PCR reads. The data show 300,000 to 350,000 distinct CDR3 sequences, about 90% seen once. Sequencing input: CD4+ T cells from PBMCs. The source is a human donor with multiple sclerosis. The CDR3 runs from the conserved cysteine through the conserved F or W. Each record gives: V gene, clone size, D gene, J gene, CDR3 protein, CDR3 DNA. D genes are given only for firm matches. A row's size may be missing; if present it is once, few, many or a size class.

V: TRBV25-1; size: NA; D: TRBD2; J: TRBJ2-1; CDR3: CASSDPSGGNAYNEQFF; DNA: TGTGCCAGCAGTGATCCTAGCGGGGGGAATGCCTACAATGAGCAGTTCTTC
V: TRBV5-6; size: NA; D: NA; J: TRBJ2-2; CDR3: CASRRDRGLNTGELFF; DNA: TGTGCCAGCAGGCGCGACAGGGGACTAAACACCGGGGAGCTGTTTTTT
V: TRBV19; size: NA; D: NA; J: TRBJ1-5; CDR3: CASSIGDASNQPQHF; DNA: TGTGCCAGTAGTATCGGGGACGCTAGCAATCAGCCCCAGCATTTT
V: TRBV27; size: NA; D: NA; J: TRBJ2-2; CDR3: CASKSRNTGELFF; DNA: TGTGCCAGCAAGAGTAGGAACACCGGGGAGCTGTTTTTT
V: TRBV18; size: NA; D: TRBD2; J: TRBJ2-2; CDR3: CASSPRVAGYTGELFF; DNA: TGTGCCAGCTCACCAAGGGTAGCGGGGTACACCGGGGAGCTGTTTTTT
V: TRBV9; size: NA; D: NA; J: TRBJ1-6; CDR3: CASSVGGDNSPLHF; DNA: TGTGCCAGCAGCGTGGGGGGAGATAATTCACCCCTCCACTTT
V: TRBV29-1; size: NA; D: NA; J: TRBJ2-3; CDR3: CSVEQGEARDTQYF; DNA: TGCAGCGTTGAACAGGGGGAGGCGAGAGATACGCAGTATTTT
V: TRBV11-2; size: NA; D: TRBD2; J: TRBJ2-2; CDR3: CASSLDLRGGLTGELFF; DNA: TGTGCCAGCAGCTTAGATCTCCGGGGGGGCCTCACCGGGGAGCTGTTTTTT
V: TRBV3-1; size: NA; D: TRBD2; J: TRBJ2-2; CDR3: CASSHTFGTSGTGELFF; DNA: TGTGCCAGCAGCCACACTTTTGGGACTAGCGGCACCGGGGAGCTGTTTTTT
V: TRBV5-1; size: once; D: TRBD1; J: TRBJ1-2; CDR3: CASSPRQGKKNYGYTF; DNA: TGCGCCAGCAGCCCTCGACAGGGGAAGAAGAACTATGGCTACACCTTC
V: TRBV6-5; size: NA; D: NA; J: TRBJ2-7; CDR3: CASSYAQHSAYEQYF; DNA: TGTGCCAGCAGTTATGCACAGCACAGCGCCTACGAGCAGTACTTC
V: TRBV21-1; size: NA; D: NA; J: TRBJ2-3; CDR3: CASSLEGQNTDTQYF; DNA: TGTGCCAGCAGCCTTGAGGGACAAAACACAGATACGCAGTATTTT
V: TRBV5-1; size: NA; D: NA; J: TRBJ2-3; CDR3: CASSTGGLGADTQYF; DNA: TGCGCCAGCAGCACCGGGGGACTGGGGGCAGATACGCAGTATTTT
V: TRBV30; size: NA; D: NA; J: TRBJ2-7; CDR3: CAWKVASGLTEQYF; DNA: TGTGCCTGGAAGGTAGCGTCGGGTCTCACCGAGCAGTACTTC
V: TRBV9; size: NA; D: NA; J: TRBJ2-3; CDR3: CASSPRVAGSTDTQYF; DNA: TGTGCCAGCAGCCCCCGTGTCGCGGGTAGCACAGATACGCAGTATTTT
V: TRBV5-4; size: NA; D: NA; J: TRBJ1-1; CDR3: CASSLAASATEAFF; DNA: TGTGCCAGCAGCTTGGCGGCGTCCGCGACTGAAGCTTTCTTT
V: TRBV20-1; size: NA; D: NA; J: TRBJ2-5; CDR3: CSAQTPGKETQYF; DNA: TGCAGTGCTCAAACCCCGGGAAAAGAGACCCAGTACTTC
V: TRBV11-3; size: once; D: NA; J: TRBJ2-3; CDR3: CASSPGLGEGTDTQYF; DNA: TGTGCCAGCAGCCCAGGACTGGGAGAAGGCACAGATACGCAGTATTTT
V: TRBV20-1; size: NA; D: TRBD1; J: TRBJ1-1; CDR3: CSARDGGQVWAFF; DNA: TGCAGTGCTAGAGATGGGGGACAGGTTTGGGCTTTCTTT
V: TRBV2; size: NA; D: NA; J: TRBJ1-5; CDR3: CASSGDGKGQPQHF; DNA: TGTGCCAGCAGCGGGGACGGCAAGGGTCAGCCCCAGCATTTT
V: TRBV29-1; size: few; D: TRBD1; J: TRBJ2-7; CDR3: CSARDREGEQYF; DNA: TGCAGCGCCAGGGACAGGGAGGGCGAGCAGTACTTC
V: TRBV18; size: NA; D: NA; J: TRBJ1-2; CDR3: CASSDSNYGYTF; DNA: TGTGCCAGCTCGGATAGTAACTATGGCTACACCTTC
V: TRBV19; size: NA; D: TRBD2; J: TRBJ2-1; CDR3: CASSIGLAGALSYNEQFF; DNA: TGTGCCAGTAGTATCGGGCTAGCGGGGGCTCTTTCCTACAATGAGCAGTTCTTC
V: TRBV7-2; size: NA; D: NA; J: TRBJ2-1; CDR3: CASSFETNSYNEQFF; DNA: TGTGCCAGCAGCTTCGAGACAAACTCCTACAATGAGCAGTTCTTC
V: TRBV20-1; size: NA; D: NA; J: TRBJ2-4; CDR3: CSARDWGVGAKNIQYF; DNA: TGCAGTGCTAGAGATTGGGGGGTTGGGGCCAAAAACATTCAGTACTTC
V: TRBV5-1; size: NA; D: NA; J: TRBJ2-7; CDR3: CASSLGVNYEQYF; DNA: TGCGCCAGCAGCTTAGGGGTAAACTACGAGCAGTACTTC
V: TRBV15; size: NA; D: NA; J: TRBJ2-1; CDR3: CATSRDEERAGEQFF; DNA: TGTGCCACCAGCAGAGATGAGGAGCGAGCGGGTGAGCAGTTCTTC
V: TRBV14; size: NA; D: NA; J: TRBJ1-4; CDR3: CASSPLGIHEKLFF; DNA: TGTGCCAGCAGCCCTCTTGGGATCCATGAAAAACTGTTTTTT
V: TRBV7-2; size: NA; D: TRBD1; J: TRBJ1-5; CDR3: CASSPSQQTGSGQPQHF; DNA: TGTGCCAGCAGCCCCAGCCAGCAGACAGGGTCCGGGCAGCCCCAGCATTTT
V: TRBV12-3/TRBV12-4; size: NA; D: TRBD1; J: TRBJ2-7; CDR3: CASRTGAMGEQYF; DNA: TGTGCCAGCAGGACAGGGGCAATGGGCGAGCAGTACTTC
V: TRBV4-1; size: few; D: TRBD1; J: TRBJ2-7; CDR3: CASSQVPGQGTYEQYF; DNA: TGCGCCAGCAGCCAGGTCCCGGGACAGGGGACCTACGAGCAGTACTTC
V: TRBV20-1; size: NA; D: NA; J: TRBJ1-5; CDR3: CSARDMGDQPQHF; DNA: TGCAGTGCTAGAGATATGGGGGATCAGCCCCAGCATTTT
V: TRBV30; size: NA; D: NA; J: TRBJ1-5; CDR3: CAWTRDGQPQHF; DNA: TGTGCCTGGACCCGGGACGGCCAGCCCCAGCATTTT
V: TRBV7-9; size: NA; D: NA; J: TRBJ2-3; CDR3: CASSPGGTYTDTQYF; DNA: TGTGCCAGCAGCCCCGGGGGGACATACACAGATACGCAGTATTTT
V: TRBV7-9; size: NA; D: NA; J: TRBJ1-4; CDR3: CASSRGDTGRGEKLFF; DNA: TGTGCCAGCAGCCGGGGGGATACGGGTCGTGGTGAAAAACTGTTTTTT
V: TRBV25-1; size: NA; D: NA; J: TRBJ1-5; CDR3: CASSVVQPQHF; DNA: TGTGCCAGCAGTGTGGTTCAGCCCCAGCATTTT
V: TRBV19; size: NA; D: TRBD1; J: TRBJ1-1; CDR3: CASRVTGVKNTEAFF; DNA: TGTGCCAGTAGGGTGACAGGGGTTAAGAACACTGAAGCTTTCTTT
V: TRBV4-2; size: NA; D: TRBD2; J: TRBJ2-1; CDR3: CASSQEAASGRGYNEQFF; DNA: TGTGCCAGCAGCCAAGAGGCGGCTAGCGGGAGGGGCTACAATGAGCAGTTCTTC
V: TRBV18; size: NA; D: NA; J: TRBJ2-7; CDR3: CASSSGGQYEQYF; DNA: TGTGCCAGCTCTTCCGGGGGACAATACGAGCAGTACTTC
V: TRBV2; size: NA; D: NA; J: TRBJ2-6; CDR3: CASRSLRGAQGANVLTF; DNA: TGTGCCAGCCGCTCCCTTAGGGGGGCGCAGGGGGCCAACGTCCTGACTTTC
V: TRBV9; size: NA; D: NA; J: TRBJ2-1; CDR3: CASSVGGGRTKFF; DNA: TGTGCCAGCAGCGTAGGAGGGGGTCGCACTAAGTTCTTC
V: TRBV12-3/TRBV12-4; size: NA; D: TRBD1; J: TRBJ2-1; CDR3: CASSLPGQGGNEQFF; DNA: TGTGCCAGCAGTTTACCGGGACAGGGAGGCAATGAGCAGTTCTTC
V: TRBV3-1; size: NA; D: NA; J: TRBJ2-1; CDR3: CASSQNTIGAFEQFF; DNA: TGTGCCAGCAGCCAGAACACCATTGGGGCGTTTGAGCAGTTCTTC
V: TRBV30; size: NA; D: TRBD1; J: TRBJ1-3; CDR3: CAWNMGTGPGNTIYF; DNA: TGTGCCTGGAATATGGGGACAGGGCCCGGAAACACCATATATTTT
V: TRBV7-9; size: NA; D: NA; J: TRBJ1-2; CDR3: CASSLEEESAGYTF; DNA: TGTGCCAGCAGCTTAGAAGAGGAGTCAGCGGGCTACACCTTC
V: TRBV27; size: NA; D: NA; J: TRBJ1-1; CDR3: CASSFRGTGGTEAFF; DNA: TGTGCCAGCAGTTTTCGTGGGACGGGCGGGACTGAAGCTTTCTTT
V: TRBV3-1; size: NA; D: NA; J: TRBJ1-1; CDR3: CASTEGPVRSEAFF; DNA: TGTGCCAGCACAGAAGGACCGGTCCGTTCGGAAGCTTTCTTT
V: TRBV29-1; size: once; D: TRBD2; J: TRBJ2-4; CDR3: CSVEASGSDGNIQYF; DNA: TGCAGCGTTGAGGCTAGCGGGAGTGACGGCAACATTCAGTACTTC
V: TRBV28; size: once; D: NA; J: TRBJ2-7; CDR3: CASTGPYEQYF; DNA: TGTGCCAGCACCGGACCCTACGAGCAGTACTTC
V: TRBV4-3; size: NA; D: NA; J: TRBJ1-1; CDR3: CASSQDLGVKVAEAFF; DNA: TGCGCCAGCAGCCAAGACTTGGGCGTAAAGGTCGCTGAAGCTTTCTTT
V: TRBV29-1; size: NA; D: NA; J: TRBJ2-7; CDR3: CSVVIRRADEQYF; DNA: TGCAGCGTTGTGATCAGGCGGGCCGACGAGCAGTACTTC
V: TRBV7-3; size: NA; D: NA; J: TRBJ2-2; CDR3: CASSLIVATGELFF; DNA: TGTGCCAGCAGCTTAATAGTCGCCACCGGGGAGCTGTTTTTT
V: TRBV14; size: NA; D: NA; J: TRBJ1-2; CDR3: CASSQVPWASYGDYTF; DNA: TGTGCCAGCAGCCAAGTCCCATGGGCCAGCTACGGGGACTACACCTTC
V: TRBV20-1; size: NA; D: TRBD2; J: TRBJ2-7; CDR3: CSASRGLAGPGSSYEQYF; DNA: TGTAGTGCCAGTAGAGGGCTAGCGGGACCGGGAAGCTCCTACGAGCAGTACTTC
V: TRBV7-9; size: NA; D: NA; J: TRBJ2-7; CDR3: CASSLGGAGYEQYF; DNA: TGTGCCAGCAGCTTAGGAGGAGCCGGTTACGAGCAGTACTTC